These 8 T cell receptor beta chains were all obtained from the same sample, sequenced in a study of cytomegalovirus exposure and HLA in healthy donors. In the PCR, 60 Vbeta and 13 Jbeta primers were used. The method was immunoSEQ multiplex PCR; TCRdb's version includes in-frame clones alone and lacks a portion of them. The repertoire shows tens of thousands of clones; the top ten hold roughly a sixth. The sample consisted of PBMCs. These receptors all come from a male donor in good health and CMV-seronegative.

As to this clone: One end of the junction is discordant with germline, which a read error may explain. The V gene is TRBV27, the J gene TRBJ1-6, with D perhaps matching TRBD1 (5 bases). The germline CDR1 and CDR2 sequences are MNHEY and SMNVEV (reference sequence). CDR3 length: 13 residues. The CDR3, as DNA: TGTGCCAGCACCTGGGGGGTAAATTCGCCCCTCCACTTT. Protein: CASTWGVNSPLHF.

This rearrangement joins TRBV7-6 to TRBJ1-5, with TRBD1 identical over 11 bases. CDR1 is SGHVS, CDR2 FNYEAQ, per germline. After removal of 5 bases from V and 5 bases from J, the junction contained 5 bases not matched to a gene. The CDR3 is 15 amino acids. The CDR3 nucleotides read TGTGCCAGCAGCCGGACAGGGGGCGCAGATCAGCCCCAGCATTTT. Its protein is CASSRTGGADQPQHF. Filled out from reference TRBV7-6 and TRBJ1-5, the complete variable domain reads GAGVSQSPRYKVTKRGQDVALRCDPISGHVSLYWYRQALGQGPEFLTYFNYEAQQDKSGLPNDRFSAERPEGSISTLTIQRTEQRDSAMYRCASSRTGGADQPQHFGDGTRLSIL.

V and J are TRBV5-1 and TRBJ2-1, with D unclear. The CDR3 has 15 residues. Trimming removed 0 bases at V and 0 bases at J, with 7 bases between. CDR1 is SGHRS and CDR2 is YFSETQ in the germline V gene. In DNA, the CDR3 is TGCGCCAGCAGCTTGGCGCTAAGCTCCTACAATGAGCAGTTCTTC. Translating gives CASSLALSSYNEQFF.

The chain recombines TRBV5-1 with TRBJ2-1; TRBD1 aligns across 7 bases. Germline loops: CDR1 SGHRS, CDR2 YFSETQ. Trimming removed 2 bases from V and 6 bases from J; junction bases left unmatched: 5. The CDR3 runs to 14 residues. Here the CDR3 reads CASSLTTGTNEQFF. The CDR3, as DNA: TGCGCCAGCAGCTTAACGACAGGGACCAATGAGCAGTTCTTC.

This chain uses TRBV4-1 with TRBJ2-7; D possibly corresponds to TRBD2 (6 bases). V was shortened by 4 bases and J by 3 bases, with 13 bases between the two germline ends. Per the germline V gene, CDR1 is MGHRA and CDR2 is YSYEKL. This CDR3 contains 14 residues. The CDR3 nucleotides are TGCGCCAGCAGCCCTGGGGTGGGAGGCTACGAGCAGTACTTC. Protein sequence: CASSPGVGGYEQYF.

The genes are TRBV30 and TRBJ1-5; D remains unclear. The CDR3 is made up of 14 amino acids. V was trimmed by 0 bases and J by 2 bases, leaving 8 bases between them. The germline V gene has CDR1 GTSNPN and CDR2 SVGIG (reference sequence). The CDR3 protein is CAWSVRMGNQPQHF. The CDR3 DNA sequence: TGTGCCTGGAGTGTGCGGATGGGCAATCAGCCCCAGCATTTT.

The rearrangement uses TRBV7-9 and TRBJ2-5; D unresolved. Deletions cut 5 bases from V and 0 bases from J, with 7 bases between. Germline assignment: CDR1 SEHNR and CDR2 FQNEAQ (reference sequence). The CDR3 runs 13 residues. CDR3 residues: CASSPENQETQYF. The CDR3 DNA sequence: TGTGCCAGCAGCCCAGAAAACCAAGAGACCCAGTACTTC.

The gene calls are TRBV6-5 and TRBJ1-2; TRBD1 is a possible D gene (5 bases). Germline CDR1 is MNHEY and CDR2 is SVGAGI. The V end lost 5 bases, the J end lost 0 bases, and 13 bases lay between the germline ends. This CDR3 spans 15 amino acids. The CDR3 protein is CASSLGGVANYGYTF. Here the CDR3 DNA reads TGTGCCAGCAGTCTGGGGGGGGTAGCTAACTATGGCTACACCTTC.